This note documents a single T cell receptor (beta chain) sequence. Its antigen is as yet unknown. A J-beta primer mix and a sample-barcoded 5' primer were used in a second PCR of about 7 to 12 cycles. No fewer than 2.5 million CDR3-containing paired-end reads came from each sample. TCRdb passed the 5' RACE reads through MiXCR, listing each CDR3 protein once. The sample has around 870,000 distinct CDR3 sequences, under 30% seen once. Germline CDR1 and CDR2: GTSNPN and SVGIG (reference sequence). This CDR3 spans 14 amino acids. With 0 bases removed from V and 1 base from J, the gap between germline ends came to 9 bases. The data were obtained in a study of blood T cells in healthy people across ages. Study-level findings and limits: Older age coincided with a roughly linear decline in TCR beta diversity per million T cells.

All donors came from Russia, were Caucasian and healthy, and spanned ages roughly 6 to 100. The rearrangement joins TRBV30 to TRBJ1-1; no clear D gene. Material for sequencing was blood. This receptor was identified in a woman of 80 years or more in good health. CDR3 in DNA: TGTGCCTGGAGTGTAACAGCTAAGAACACTGAAGCTTTCTTT. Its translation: CAWSVTAKNTEAFF.